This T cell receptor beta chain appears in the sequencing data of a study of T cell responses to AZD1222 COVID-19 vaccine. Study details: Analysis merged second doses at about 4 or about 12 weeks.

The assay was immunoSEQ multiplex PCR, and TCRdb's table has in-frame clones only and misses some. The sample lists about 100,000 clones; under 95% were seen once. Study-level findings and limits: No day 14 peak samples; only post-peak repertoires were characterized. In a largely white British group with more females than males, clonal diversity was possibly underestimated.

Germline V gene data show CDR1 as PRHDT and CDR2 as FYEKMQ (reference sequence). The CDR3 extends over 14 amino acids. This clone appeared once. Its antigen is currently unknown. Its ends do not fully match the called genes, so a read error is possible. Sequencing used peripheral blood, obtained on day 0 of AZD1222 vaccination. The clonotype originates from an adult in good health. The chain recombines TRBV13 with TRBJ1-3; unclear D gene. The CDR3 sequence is CASSIKWLIGTIYF. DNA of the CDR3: TGCGCCAGCAGCATTAAGTGGTTGATTGGCACCATATATTTT.